This T cell receptor (beta chain) was recorded in a study of CD8+CD57+ T cells in acquired aplastic anemia (dated by TCRdb to 2016 to 2019). About the investigation overall: A mean of around 3.3 ug of DNA, ranging from about 0.19 to 27.4 ug, was extracted from sorted CD4+ and CD8+ cells. CD8+CD57+ expansion was defined as frequency above the mean frequency observed in healthy subjects. Beyond this particular receptor, the publication reports: Over 25 CD8+ CDR3 sequences were found in both patients and controls but appeared to be highly expressed in patients and within the immunodominant clones of the patients. Between patients and healthy controls, no significant difference in CD8+ Simpson's diversity was found (P=0.060).

CDR1 and CDR2 (MDHEN, SYDVKM) derive from the germline V gene. The V end loses 8 bases and the J end loses 0 bases, and a stretch of 5 bases separates them. The CDR3, cysteine through phenylalanine, is 12 amino acids long. CDR3 DNA only is kept here, 36 bases in frame from base 1. On this clonotype itself: What this receptor recognizes is not known. No base qualities exist here, and no much larger clone lies one base off it.

Patients chosen for sequencing had shown expansion of CD8+CD57+ cells by flow cytometry. Severe acquired aplastic anemia was diagnosed in all patients according to International Study of Aplastic Anemia and Agranulocytosis and Camitta criteria. No therapy had been received by the patients at the time of blood sampling. TCR repertoires of sorted CD4+ and CD8+ blood T cells from severe aplastic anemia patients and healthy subjects were deep-sequenced in the study. Patients were enrolled in the USA under clinicaltrials.gov protocols 00001620, 01623167, 00001397, 00071045, 00081523 and 00961064. Ficoll-Paque density gradient centrifugation was used to isolate peripheral blood mononuclear cells. Before DNA was extracted, CD4+ and CD8+ T cells were sorted using either FACS or magnetic beads. Genomic DNA served as template for TCR beta VDJ combination and CDR3 sequence profiling. TCR repertoire sequencing was run on an Illumina HiSeq 2000. The authors' analysis ran thus. TRBV/TRBJ rearrangement plots, CDR3 size and DJ length profiles, and Simpson's diversity index were used to assess repertoires. The immunodominant clone was defined as the most abundant DNA sequence in deep sequencing data. CDR3 amino acid sequences were screened for sharing across subjects and compared with published repertoires and the VDJdb database. Using fastp at Q25 and MiXCR, TCRdb reprocessed the public reads and kept productive beta chains. Rows with a matching CDR3 protein are joined into one entry that keeps the most common DNA and genes. TCRdb, rather than the study authors, made the V and J calls. The table for this sample lists under 350,000 distinct CDR3 sequences; roughly 59% of them were counted only once. Approximately 1.3% of the sample rests with the top ten.

Sequencing used sorted CD4+, CD8+, or CD8+CD57+ T cells (not recorded which) from PBMCs. The rearrangement joined TRBV28 to TRBJ1-3, with the D gene not clear enough to name. The sequence was collected from a human donor with aplastic anemia. The bases are TGTGCCAGCTACAGCTCTGGAAACACCATATATTTT. Translation gives CASYSSGNTIYF.